The clone carrying this T cell receptor beta chain was recorded once. What it binds is unknown. The record originates from a study of shared clonotypes between healthy human individuals. Study findings and constraints: Large sequencing depth failed to make sorted-subset sequencing complete, rarefaction showed. Compared with clonotypes that all four donors shared, non-shared clonotypes had lower generation probabilities.

Every contributor of samples was a Caucasian grown-up residing in Nashville, Tennessee. Sorted-subset replicate PCR reactions contained 200 ng DNA, corresponding to approximately 30,000 T cell genomes. Using immunoSEQ multiplex PCR, the repertoire was profiled, and TCRdb retains in-frame clones only, with some absent. The sample carries 400,000 or so clones, 95% to 97% recorded once. The source of this sequence is a man aged 25-45 years in good health. Source material: memory CD8+ T cells sorted from blood. Subset reported: CD45RO+ cells pooled with CCR7-negative TemRA cells.

The CDR3 loop is CASSDSLELAAHTDTQYF. DNA of the CDR3: TGTGCCAGCAGTGACTCTTTGGAGCTAGCGGCCCACACAGATACGCAGTATTTT. The chain recombines TRBV6-4 with TRBJ2-3; 7 bases agree with TRBD2. The CDR3 spans 18 residues. CDR1 and CDR2 from the germline V gene are MRHNA and SNTAGT. V trimming: 0 bases; J trimming: 2 bases; junction bases outside the gene matches: 11.